These 11 T cell receptor beta chains were sequenced from one sample in a study of blood T cell repertoires in COVID-19. Produced via immunoSEQ multiplex PCR; TCRdb's table is partial and in-frame only. The top ten hold under 5% of the sample, which has about 140,000 clones, around 82% seen once. The material sequenced was peripheral blood. These receptors were obtained from a woman in her sixties or seventies with acute or convalescent COVID-19.

Turning to this clone: Other DNA sequences of this sample code for an identical CDR3. For the CDR3, the DNA is TGTGCCAGCAGTAAACGACTAGCGAATGAGCAGTTCTTC. Translation gives CASSKRLANEQFF. The gene calls are TRBV6-5 and TRBJ2-1, with 8 bases fitting TRBD2. This CDR3 is built from 13 residues. The ends lost 5 bases at V and 7 bases at J; junction bases unmatched: 4. Germline V gene sequence: CDR1 MNHEY, CDR2 SVGAGI.

V and J are TRBV12-3 or TRBV12-4 and TRBJ1-2; D is uncertain. The CDR3 is 13 amino acids. V was trimmed by 5 bases and J by 10 bases, leaving 17 bases between them. Here the CDR3 reads CASSPWRKQIYTF. The DNA of the CDR3 is TGTGCCAGCAGTCCCTGGCGGAAGCAGATCTACACCTTC.

The V call is TRBV30, the J call TRBJ2-6; TRBD1 agrees at 9 bases. Germline CDR1 GTSNPN, CDR2 SVGIG (reference sequence). This CDR3 is built from 18 residues. V gave up 4 bases and J gave up 0 bases; unmatched junction bases: 10. This CDR3 is CAWNWDRDYLSGANVLTF. CDR3 sequence (DNA): TGTGCCTGGAACTGGGACAGGGATTACCTCTCTGGGGCCAACGTCCTGACTTTC.

This rearrangement joins TRBV19 to TRBJ1-4, with TRBD1 matching over 8 bases. This CDR3 contains 15 residues. The V segment lost 7 bases and the J segment 3 bases; nucleotides outside the gene matches: 7. Germline V gene lookup returns CDR1 LNHDA and CDR2 SQIVND (reference sequence). CDR3 sequence reads: CASKSPDRANEKLFF. As DNA, the CDR3 is TGTGCCAGTAAAAGTCCGGACAGGGCTAATGAAAAACTGTTTTTT. Filled out from reference TRBV19 and TRBJ1-4, the complete variable domain reads DGGITQSPKYLFRKEGQNVTLSCEQNLNHDAMYWYRQDPGQGLRLIYYSQIVNDFQKGDIAEGYSVSREKKESFPLTVTSAQKNPTAFYLCASKSPDRANEKLFFGSGTQLSVL.

The chain carries TRBV28 and TRBJ1-3, with D unclear. The V gene lost 7 bases and the J gene lost 2 bases, with 12 bases spanning the gap. CDR3 length equals 14 residues. Germline V gene lookup returns CDR1 MDHEN and CDR2 SYDVKM. The CDR3 coding sequence is TGTGCCAGCACCTTCGGGGTTCCTGGAAACACCATATATTTT. Amino acids: CASTFGVPGNTIYF. The full variable domain, its missing parts supplied by reference TRBV28 and TRBJ1-3, is DVKVTQSSRYLVKRTGEKVFLECVQDMDHENMFWYRQDPGLGLRLIYFSYDVKMKEKGDIPEGYSVSREKKERFSLILESASTNQTSMYLCASTFGVPGNTIYFGEGSWLTVV.

This chain uses TRBV18 with TRBJ2-3; D possibly corresponds to TRBD2 (7 bases). V dropped 5 bases and J dropped 1 base, with 16 bases sitting between them. This CDR3 spans 16 amino acids. CDR1 is KGHSH and CDR2 is LQKENI in the germline V gene. CDR3 in amino acids: CASSAEQGGGTDTQYF. DNA for the CDR3: TGTGCCAGCTCAGCGGAACAGGGAGGGGGCACAGATACGCAGTATTTT.

The chain carries TRBV18 and TRBJ2-1; 11 bases map to TRBD2. The CDR3 consists of 14 residues. Per the germline V gene, CDR1 is KGHSH and CDR2 is LQKENI. The ends lost 4 bases at V and 4 bases at J; junction bases unmatched: 0. The chain's CDR3 is CASSLAGGYNEQFF. The CDR3 DNA sequence: TGTGCCAGCTCACTAGCGGGAGGGTACAATGAGCAGTTCTTC.

The chain recombines TRBV28 with TRBJ2-5, with D tentatively TRBD2 (6 bases). V was clipped by 6 bases and J by 4 bases, with 15 bases between them. CDR3 length: 14 amino acids. The germline gives CDR1 MDHEN, CDR2 SYDVKM. CDR3 sequence (DNA): TGTGCCAGCAGGAGGCCGGGAGATAGAGAGACCCAGTACTTC. Amino acids: CASRRPGDRETQYF.

This clone was observed at least ten times. The CDR3 nucleotides are TGCGCCAGCTGGCCCTCCACGGGACTAGCGAGGACCGGGGAGCTGTTTTTT. Protein sequence: CASWPSTGLARTGELFF. The rearrangement uses TRBV5-1 and TRBJ2-2; the match to TRBD2 covers 10 bases. The trim removed 7 bases at V and 5 bases at J, leaving 14 bases unmatched. Germline V lookup: CDR1 SGHRS, CDR2 YFSETQ. The CDR3 has 17 residues.

The chain combines TRBV7-9 with TRBJ2-3; 8 bases align to TRBD2. CDR3 length: 15 residues. The J segment lost 2 bases and the V segment lost 1 base, leaving 2 bases of the junction unmatched. Looked up from germline, CDR1 is SEHNR and CDR2 is FQNEAQ (reference sequence). Written as DNA, the CDR3 is TGTGCCAGCAGCTTAGTAGCGGGAACCACAGATACGCAGTATTTT. It translates to CASSLVAGTTDTQYF.

This clone has just one count. The chain carries TRBV14 and TRBJ2-7; 8 bases line up with TRBD1. The germline V gene has CDR1 SGHDN and CDR2 FVKESK. J was trimmed by 0 bases and V by 4 bases; bases with no gene match: 8. This CDR3 spans 16 amino acids. The CDR3 coding sequence is TGTGCCAGCAGCCCTAGGACAGGGAAGGGCTCCTACGAGCAGTACTTC. Encoded protein: CASSPRTGKGSYEQYF.